This record concerns one T cell receptor beta chain sequence. Its antigen is currently unknown. This sample is drawn from a study of shared clonotypes between healthy human individuals. As for the study in general: The plates for each donor numbered three CD4 naive, three CD4 memory, two CD8 naive and one CD8 memory.

Profiled with immunoSEQ multiplex PCR; TCRdb holds only in-frame clones, not every one. The sample shows about 95,000 clones, 65% to 70% of them seen only once. General study findings and limits: Naive subsets tended to show greater estimated richness than memory subsets. Sharing across four donors was highest in naive CD4 (around 5%) and lowest in memory CD8 (roughly 0.4%).

Sequencing used memory CD8+ T cells sorted from blood. As for subset: CD45RO+ cells pooled with CCR7-negative TemRA cells. This receptor was obtained from a man aged 30-40 years in good health.

The CDR3 DNA reads TGTGCCAGCAGTGACAAGGGACAGGGGGCGAGCGGGGAGCTGTTTTTT. Its protein product is CASSDKGQGASGELFF. This rearrangement joins TRBV6-4 to TRBJ2-2; 12 nucleotides line up with TRBD1. Trimming cost V 2 bases and J 7 bases; bases outside gene matches: 5. Germline CDR1 reads MRHNA; CDR2 reads SNTAGT. The CDR3 runs 16 residues.